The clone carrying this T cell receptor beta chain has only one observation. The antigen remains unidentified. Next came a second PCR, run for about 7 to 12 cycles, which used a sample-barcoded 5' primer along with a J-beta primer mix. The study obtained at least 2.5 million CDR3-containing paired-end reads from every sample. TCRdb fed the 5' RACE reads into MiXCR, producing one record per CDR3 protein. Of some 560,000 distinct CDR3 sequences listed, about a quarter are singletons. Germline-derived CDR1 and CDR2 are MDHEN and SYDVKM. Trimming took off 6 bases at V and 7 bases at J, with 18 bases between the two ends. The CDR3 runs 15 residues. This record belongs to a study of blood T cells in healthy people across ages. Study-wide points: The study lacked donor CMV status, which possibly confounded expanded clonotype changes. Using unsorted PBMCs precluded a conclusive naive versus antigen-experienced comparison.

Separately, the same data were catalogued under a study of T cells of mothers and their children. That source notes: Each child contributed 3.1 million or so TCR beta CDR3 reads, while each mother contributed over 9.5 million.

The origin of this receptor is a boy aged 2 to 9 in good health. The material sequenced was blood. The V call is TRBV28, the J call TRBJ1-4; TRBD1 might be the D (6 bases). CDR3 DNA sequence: TGTGCCAGCAGCACCAGACAGGAGGGGTCTGAAAAACTGTTTTTT. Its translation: CASSTRQEGSEKLFF.